These 11 T cell receptor beta chains originate from one sample sequenced in a study of cytomegalovirus exposure and HLA in healthy donors. The PCR was carried out with 60 Vbeta primers and 13 Jbeta primers. The table came from immunoSEQ multiplex PCR; TCRdb's copy has only in-frame clones and leaves some out. This sample yields about 150,000 clones, of which 82% are seen a single time; under 8% belongs to the top ten. Sample: PBMCs. The receptors derive from a woman aged 50 to 65 in good health and CMV-seropositive.

The CDR3 region is CASSPQTGGSQPQHF. CDR3 nucleotide sequence: TGTGCCAGCAGTCCCCAGACAGGGGGCAGCCAGCCCCAGCATTTT. The rearrangement links TRBV27 to TRBJ1-5; TRBD1 aligns across 10 bases. V was pared by 5 bases and J by 7 bases, with 8 bases of the junction left unmatched. The germline V gene encodes CDR1 MNHEY and CDR2 SMNVEV (reference sequence). The CDR3 is 15 amino acids.

The V and J genes are TRBV25-1 and TRBJ2-7, with a weak D call TRBD2 (5 bases). This CDR3 is 12 amino acids long. Trimming stripped 3 bases from V and 4 bases from J, with 7 bases between. From germline, CDR1 is MGHDK and CDR2 SYGVNS. The CDR3 sequence: CASSDRGYEQYF. The CDR3 nucleotides read TGTGCCAGCAGTGATCGAGGGTACGAGCAGTACTTC.

The V call is TRBV10-3, the J call TRBJ2-2; D remains ambiguous. This CDR3 is 13 amino acids long. The ends were cut back, 10 bases at V and 0 bases at J, with 9 bases in the middle. Per germline, CDR1 ENHRY and CDR2 SYGVKD. The CDR3 region has the DNA TGTGCCACTACGCTCTCGAACACCGGGGAGCTGTTTTTT. Its translation: CATTLSNTGELFF.

The rearrangement joins TRBV11-2 to TRBJ2-2; 9 bases match TRBD2. This CDR3 region has 17 residues. The ends lost 1 base at V and 1 base at J; junction bases unmatched: 4. Germline V lookup: CDR1 SGHAT, CDR2 FQNNGV. As DNA, the CDR3 is TGTGCCAGCAGCTTAGGGCGACTAGCGGAGAACACCGGGGAGCTGTTTTTT. Protein: CASSLGRLAENTGELFF.

Worth noting for this clone: One junction end does not reproduce the germline sequence, and a read error may be involved. This rearrangement joins TRBV7-7 to TRBJ1-5, with D possibly matching TRBD1 (5 bases). CDR1 is SSHAT, CDR2 FNYEAQ, per germline (reference sequence). The CDR3 has 13 amino acids. CDR3 DNA sequence: TGTGCTAGCAGCTTCCGGACATCTTGGCCCCAGCATTTT. It specifies CASSFRTSWPQHF.

The rearrangement uses TRBV28 and TRBJ2-7; 8 bases fit TRBD1. Per the germline V gene, CDR1 is MDHEN and CDR2 is SYDVKM. With V trimmed by 5 bases and J by 3 bases, 15 bases remained unmatched. The CDR3 covers 17 residues. The CDR3 here is CASSIMQGAPNFYEQYF. The CDR3 DNA reads as TGTGCCAGCAGTATTATGCAGGGGGCACCAAACTTCTACGAGCAGTACTTC.

The chain combines TRBV29-1 with TRBJ1-1; D not resolved. The V end was cut by 6 bases, the J end by 2 bases, with 7 bases between. The CDR3 has 11 residues. The germline V gene encodes CDR1 SQVTM and CDR2 ANQGSEA. CDR3 DNA sequence: TGCAGCGTGCGGGCAAACACTGAAGCTTTCTTT. It yields the protein CSVRANTEAFF.

The chain is built from TRBV9 and TRBJ1-5; 7 nucleotides line up with TRBD1. This CDR3 region has 14 residues. Per germline, CDR1 SGDLS and CDR2 YYNGEE. Trimming removed 4 bases from V and 3 bases from J; junction bases left unmatched: 4. CDR3 protein: CASSLTGNNQPQHF. The CDR3 nucleotides read TGTGCCAGCAGCCTGACAGGGAACAATCAGCCCCAGCATTTT.

The chain is built from TRBV25-1 and TRBJ2-1; D perhaps matches TRBD2 (5 bases). This CDR3 region has 15 residues. Trimming cost V 1 base and J 6 bases, with 13 bases left between them. Germline V gene sequence: CDR1 MGHDK, CDR2 SYGVNS. CDR3: CASSEFTSGGNEQFF. DNA for the CDR3: TGTGCCAGCAGTGAATTTACGTCTGGAGGCAATGAGCAGTTCTTC.

The V gene is TRBV6-1, the J gene TRBJ1-5, with D uncertain. Germline CDR1 and CDR2: MNHNS and SASEGT. The CDR3 has 16 amino acids. V dropped 2 bases and J dropped 6 bases, with 17 bases sitting between them. As DNA, the CDR3 is TGTGCCAGCAGTGAACCTCGTGAGGGCATCAGTCAGCCCCAGCATTTT. Its protein product is CASSEPREGISQPQHF.

This chain uses TRBV5-6 with TRBJ2-1; D is unresolved. CDR1 is SGHDT, CDR2 YYEEEE, per germline. Trimming cost V 0 bases and J 3 bases, with 13 bases left between them. The CDR3 is 16 amino acids. The CDR3 DNA is TGTGCCAGCAGCTTGGATCGGAAGTCGGGCTACAATGAGCAGTTCTTC. It encodes CASSLDRKSGYNEQFF.